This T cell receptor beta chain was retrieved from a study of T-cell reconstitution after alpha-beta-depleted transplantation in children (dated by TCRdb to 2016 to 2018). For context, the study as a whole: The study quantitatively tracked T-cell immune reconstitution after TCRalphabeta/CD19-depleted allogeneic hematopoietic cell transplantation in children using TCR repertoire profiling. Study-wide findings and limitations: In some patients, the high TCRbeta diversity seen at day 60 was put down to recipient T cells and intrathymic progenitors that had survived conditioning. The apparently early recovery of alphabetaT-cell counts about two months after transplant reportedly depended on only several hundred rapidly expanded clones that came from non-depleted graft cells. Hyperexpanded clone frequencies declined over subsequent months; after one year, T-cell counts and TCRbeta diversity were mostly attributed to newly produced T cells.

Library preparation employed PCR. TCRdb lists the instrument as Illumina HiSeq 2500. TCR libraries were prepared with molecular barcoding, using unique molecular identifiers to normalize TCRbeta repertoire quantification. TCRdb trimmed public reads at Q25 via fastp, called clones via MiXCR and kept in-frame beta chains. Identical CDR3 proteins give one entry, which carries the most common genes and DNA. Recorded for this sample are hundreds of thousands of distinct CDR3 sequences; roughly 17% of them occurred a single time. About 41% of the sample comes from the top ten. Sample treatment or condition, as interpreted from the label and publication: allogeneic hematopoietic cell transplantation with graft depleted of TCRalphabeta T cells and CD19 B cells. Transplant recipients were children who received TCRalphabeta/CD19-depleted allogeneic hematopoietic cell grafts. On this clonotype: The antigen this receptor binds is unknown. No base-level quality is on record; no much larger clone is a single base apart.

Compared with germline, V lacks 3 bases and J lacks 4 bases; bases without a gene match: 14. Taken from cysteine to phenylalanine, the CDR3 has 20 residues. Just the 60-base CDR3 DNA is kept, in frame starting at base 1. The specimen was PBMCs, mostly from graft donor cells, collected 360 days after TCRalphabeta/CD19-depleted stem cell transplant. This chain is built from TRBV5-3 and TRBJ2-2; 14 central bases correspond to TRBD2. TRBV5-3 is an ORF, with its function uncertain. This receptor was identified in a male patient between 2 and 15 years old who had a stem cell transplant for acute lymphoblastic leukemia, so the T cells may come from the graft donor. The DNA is TGTGCCAGAAGCTCGCCTAACCCCGGGACTAGCGGGAGTGTCACCGGGGAGCTGTTTTTT. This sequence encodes CARSSPNPGTSGSVTGELFF.